Each of the 3 T cell receptor beta chains below was sequenced from the same sample in a study of OX40 agonist ivuxolimab in advanced cancers. The protocol used for the library was the immunoSEQ multiplex PCR assay. TCRdb re-hosts the immuneACCESS table, in-frame sequences only. Its copies lack some clones; in the studies checked, an unresolved V gene accounts for under half of them, and the cause for the rest is not known. In this sample the table shows 35,000 to 50,000 clones, 88% of which occur a single time. The leading ten clones occupy over 1% of the sample. This specimen was CD4+ or CD8+ T cells sorted from blood, taken in a trial of the OX40 agonist ivuxolimab. The source of these receptors is an adult with an advanced solid tumor such as melanoma, head and neck, liver or kidney cancer.

The V gene is TRBV19, the J gene TRBJ2-7; TRBD2 matches 8 bases. V trimming: 3 bases; J trimming: 2 bases; junction bases outside the gene matches: 6. In germline, CDR1 is LNHDA, CDR2 SQIVND (reference sequence). The CDR3 has 15 residues. The CDR3 nucleotides are TGTGCCAGTAGTATGCAATCTAGCGGGCCCTACGAGCAGTACTTC. Its protein is CASSMQSSGPYEQYF.

The chain links TRBV19 to TRBJ2-1, with D unresolved. CDR3 length equals 14 residues. The V end was cut by 5 bases, the J end by 4 bases, with 12 bases between. The germline CDR1 and CDR2 sequences are LNHDA and SQIVND (reference sequence). The CDR3: CASSEETVYNEQFF. The CDR3 region has the DNA TGTGCCAGTAGTGAGGAGACGGTATACAATGAGCAGTTCTTC.

V usage is TRBV10-3 and J usage is TRBJ2-1, with 9 bases aligning to TRBD2. The CDR3 runs to 16 residues. Germline CDR1 and CDR2: ENHRY and SYGVKD. V lost 5 bases to trimming and J lost 7 bases; unmatched junction nucleotides: 12. The CDR3 DNA reads as TGTGCCATCAGTAGCCAGGAGGCGGGAGGGATGAATGAGCAGTTCTTC. It specifies CAISSQEAGGMNEQFF.